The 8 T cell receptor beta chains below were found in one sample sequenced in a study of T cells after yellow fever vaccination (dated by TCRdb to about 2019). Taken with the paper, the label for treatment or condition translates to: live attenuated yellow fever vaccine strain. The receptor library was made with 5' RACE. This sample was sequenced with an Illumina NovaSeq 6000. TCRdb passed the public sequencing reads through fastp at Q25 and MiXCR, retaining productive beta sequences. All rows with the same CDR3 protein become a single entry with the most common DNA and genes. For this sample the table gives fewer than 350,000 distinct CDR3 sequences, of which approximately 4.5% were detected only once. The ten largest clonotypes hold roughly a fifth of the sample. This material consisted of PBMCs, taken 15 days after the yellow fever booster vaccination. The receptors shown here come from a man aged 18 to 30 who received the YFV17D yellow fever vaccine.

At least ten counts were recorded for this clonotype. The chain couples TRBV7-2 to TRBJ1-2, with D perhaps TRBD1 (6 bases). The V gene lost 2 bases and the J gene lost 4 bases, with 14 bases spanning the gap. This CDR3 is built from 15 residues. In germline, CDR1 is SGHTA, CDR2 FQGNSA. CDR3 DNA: TGTGCCAGCAGCTTAAGGGGGGGAGGTGGCTATGGCTACACCTTC. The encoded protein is CASSLRGGGGYGYTF.

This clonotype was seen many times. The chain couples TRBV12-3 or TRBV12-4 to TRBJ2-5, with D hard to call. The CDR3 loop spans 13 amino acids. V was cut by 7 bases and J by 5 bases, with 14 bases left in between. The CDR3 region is CASIWSGQETQYF. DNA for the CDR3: TGTGCCAGCATTTGGTCAGGCCAGGAGACCCAGTACTTC.

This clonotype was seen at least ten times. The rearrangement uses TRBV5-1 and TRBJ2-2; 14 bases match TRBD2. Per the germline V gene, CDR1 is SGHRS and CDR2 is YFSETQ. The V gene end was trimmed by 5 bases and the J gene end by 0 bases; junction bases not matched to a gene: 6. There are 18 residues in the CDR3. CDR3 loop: CASSPWTSGGSNTGELFF. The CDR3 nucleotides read TGCGCCAGCAGTCCGTGGACTAGCGGGGGGTCGAACACCGGGGAGCTGTTTTTT.

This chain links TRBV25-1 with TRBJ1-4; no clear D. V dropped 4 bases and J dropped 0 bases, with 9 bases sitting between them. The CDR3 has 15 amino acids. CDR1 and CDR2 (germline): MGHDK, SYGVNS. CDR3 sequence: CASSAPGATNEKLFF. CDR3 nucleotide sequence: TGTGCCAGCAGTGCTCCGGGAGCAACTAATGAAAAACTGTTTTTT.

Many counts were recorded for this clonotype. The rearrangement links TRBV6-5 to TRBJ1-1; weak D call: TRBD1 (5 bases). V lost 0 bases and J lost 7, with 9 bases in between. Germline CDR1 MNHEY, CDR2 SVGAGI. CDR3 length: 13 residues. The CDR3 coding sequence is TGTGCCAGCAGTTACTCGAGGGGCGATGAAGCTTTCTTT. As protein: CASSYSRGDEAFF.

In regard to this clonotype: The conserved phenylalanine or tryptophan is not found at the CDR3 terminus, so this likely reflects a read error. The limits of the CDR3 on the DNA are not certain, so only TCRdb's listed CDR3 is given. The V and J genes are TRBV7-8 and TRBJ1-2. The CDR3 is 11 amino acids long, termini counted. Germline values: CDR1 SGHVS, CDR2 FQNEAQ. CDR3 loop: CASSFVSFGRP.

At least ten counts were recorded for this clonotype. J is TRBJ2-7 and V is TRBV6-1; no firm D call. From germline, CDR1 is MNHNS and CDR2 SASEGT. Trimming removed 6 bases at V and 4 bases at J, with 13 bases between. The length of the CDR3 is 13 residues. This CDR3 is CASSPRGEYEQYV. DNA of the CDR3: TGTGCCAGCAGCCCCAGAGGAGAATACGAGCAGTACGTC.

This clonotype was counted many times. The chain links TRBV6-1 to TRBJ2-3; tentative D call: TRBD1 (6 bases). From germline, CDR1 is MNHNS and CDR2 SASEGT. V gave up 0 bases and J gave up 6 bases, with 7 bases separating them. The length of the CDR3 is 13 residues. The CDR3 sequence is CASSEAQGDTQYF. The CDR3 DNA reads TGTGCCAGCAGTGAAGCCCAGGGGGATACGCAGTATTTT.